The sequence of this T cell receptor beta chain was determined in a study of graft-versus-host responses after intestinal transplantation. On the study more broadly: Each recipient received anti-thymocyte globulin induction, then tacrolimus and steroids for about three years.

Note on this clone: Its target is not known.

Only in-frame clones appear in the TCRdb table, and some are missing; sequencing was by immunoSEQ multiplex PCR. The data show some 140,000 clones, with around nine tenths seen just once and over 0.15% held by the top ten. CDR1 SGDLS and CDR2 YYNGEE come from the germline V gene. V was trimmed by 0 bases and J by 8 bases, leaving 8 bases between them. The CDR3 totals 12 residues. Whole-study results and caveats: GvH clones surfaced in recipient marrow, some emerging earlier in ileum or blood. Peak levels of circulating GvH clones tracked with early post-transplant HvG declines.

The source material was unstimulated CD4+ T cells sorted from spleen or lymph node cells, sampled before intestinal transplant. This TCR derives from a human donor who received an intestinal transplant. The chain combines TRBV9 with TRBJ1-2; no definite D call. This CDR3 reads CASSVGSNGYTF. The CDR3 bases are TGTGCCAGCAGCGTAGGCAGTAACGGCTACACCTTC.